This T cell receptor (beta chain) was recovered during a study of T cells in Graves' hyperthyroidism and ophthalmopathy (dated by TCRdb to the late 2010s). About the study as a whole: To identify TCR V-J signatures that set the groups apart, the researchers used a discovery cohort of 100 or so patients, made up of 43 with Graves' ophthalmopathy and about 60 with stable Graves' hyperthyroidism. Whether ophthalmopathy could be predicted prospectively was tested in an independent validation cohort made up of fewer than 20 hyperthyroidism patients plus 17 patients who later progressed to ophthalmopathy. For training and testing, the roughly 97 patients in the discovery cohort were randomly divided in a 7:3 ratio. In addition, the study compared T-cell repertoires in thyroid tissue and in blood from roughly six Graves' hyperthyroidism patients. After sampling, hyperthyroidism patients received methimazole starting at 30 mg daily, and ophthalmopathy patients received high-dose intravenous methylprednisolone. The paper reports TCR Vbeta CDR3 sequencing of 140 or so peripheral blood samples: fewer than 50 ophthalmopathy, under 80 hyperthyroidism and approximately 17 progressor patients. On the study overall, not on this receptor specifically: During validation, the model predicted progression to ophthalmopathy a median of around 6 months ahead of onset, with 60% to 71% sensitivity and 72.22% specificity. Most expanded thyroid clonotypes (frequency above 0.001) were also detected in blood, suggesting blood repertoires may reflect thyroid immune responses. A 13 V-J signature model separated ophthalmopathy from stable hyperthyroidism, with 87.88% sensitivity and about 81% specificity in cross-validation and 80%/75% in testing. Sample size was not statistically predetermined, and blinding of investigators to group allocation was not performed.

Taken from cysteine to phenylalanine, the CDR3 has 14 residues. This entry keeps only the CDR3 DNA: 42 bases, framed from base 1. Per the germline V gene, SGHTA is the CDR1 and FQGNSA is the CDR2. V loses 6 bases, J loses 5 bases, and the germline ends lie 14 bases apart. Notes on this clonotype: What this receptor recognizes is not known. No much larger clonotype is one base removed from it; base qualities were not supplied.

TCR beta CDR3 regions were amplified from RNA transcripts. A first-round RT-PCR of the TCR CDR3 used the HTBI primer set with the Qiagen OneStep RT-PCR kit. A second multiplex PCR round built the libraries, followed by size selection and purification. Libraries were sequenced paired-end with 100 bp reads on an Illumina HiSeq2000. Regarding the original processing steps: SOAPnuke was used to process the raw data, with reads discarded if the reads contained adapters or uncalled bases, had a mean Phred below 15, or lacked an exact constant-primer or identifier match. High-quality paired reads were merged using COPE v1.2.5, and each unique nucleotide sequence was defined as a clonotype. MiTCR v1.1 was used to align the clonotypes against IMGT TRBV, TRBD and TRBJ reference segments. The analysis included only V-J combinations with a frequency above 0.0001, which together covered approximately 99% of the repertoires. The TCS score was defined as the ratio of F50 (clonal expansion) to E x V (chaos), calculated using BLOSUM62-based TCRdist between CDR3 peptides within each V-J. Welch's t-statistics and random forest reduced roughly 500 V-J features to 13, which were used in a naive Bayes classifier (R e1071). The similarity between thyroid and blood repertoires was quantified using the Morisita-Horn index. In TCRdb, the public reads were trimmed at Q25 with fastp and aligned with MiXCR, with productive beta chains retained. Each record represents a unique CDR3 protein, reported with the most common genes and DNA among its rows. TCRdb, not the original authors, processed these V and J calls. The sample data list approximately 510,000 distinct CDR3 sequences, and around 50% of these were observed just once. The top ten constitute about 40% of the sample.

Any patient with an uncontrolled infection, another autoimmune disease, pregnancy or lactation was excluded. Clinical symptoms, serum thyroxine and TRAb, thyroid ultrasound, and orbital computed tomography formed the basis for the diagnoses. Trizol reagent was used to extract total RNA, and RNA quality was then checked on an Agilent 2100 Bioanalyzer. This sequence originates from an adult woman with Graves' disease, either hyperthyroidism or ophthalmopathy (not recorded which). Sequencing was done on a sample of peripheral blood or thyroid tissue (not recorded which). This chain joins TRBV7-2 to TRBJ1-5; tentative D gene TRBD1, with 5 bases matching. The encoded CDR3 is CASSSGTGYQPQHF. The sequence in DNA is TGTGCCAGCAGTTCGGGGACGGGATATCAGCCCCAGCATTTT.